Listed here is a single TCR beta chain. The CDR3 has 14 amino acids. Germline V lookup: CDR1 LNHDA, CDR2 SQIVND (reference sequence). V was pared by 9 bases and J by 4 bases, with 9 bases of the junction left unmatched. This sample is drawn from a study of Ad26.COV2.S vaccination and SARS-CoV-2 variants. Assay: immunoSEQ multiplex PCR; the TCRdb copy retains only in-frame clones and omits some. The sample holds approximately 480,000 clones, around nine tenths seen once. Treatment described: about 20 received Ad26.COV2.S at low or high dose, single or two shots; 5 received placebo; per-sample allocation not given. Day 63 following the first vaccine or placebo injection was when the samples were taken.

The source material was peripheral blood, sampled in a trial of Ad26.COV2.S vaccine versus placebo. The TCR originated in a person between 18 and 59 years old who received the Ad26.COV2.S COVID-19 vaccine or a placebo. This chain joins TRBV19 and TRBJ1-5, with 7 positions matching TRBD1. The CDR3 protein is CASAGTAKNQPQHF. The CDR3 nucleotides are TGTGCCAGCGCCGGGACAGCCAAAAATCAGCCCCAGCATTTT. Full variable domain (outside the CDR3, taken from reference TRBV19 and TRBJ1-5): DGGITQSPKYLFRKEGQNVTLSCEQNLNHDAMYWYRQDPGQGLRLIYYSQIVNDFQKGDIAEGYSVSREKKESFPLTVTSAQKNPTAFYLCASAGTAKNQPQHFGDGTRLSIL.